This T cell receptor beta chain is from a study of cytomegalovirus exposure and HLA in healthy donors. General study findings and limits: Confirmation in vitro established that three CMV-associated chains were specific for CMV antigens.

CDR1 is KGHSH, CDR2 LQKENI, per germline. V gave up 3 bases and J gave up 8 bases; unmatched junction bases: 6. The CDR3 loop spans 15 amino acids. In the PCR, 60 Vbeta and 13 Jbeta primers were used. TCRdb keeps only in-frame clones here, not all; method: immunoSEQ multiplex PCR. Counted here are 45,000 to 65,000 clones, 82% occurring once; the ten biggest clones make up approximately 3%. This clone has only one observation. The antigen remains unidentified. This receptor was identified in a woman aged 18-29 years in good health and CMV-seronegative. This chain uses TRBV18 with TRBJ2-1; 11 bases are shared with TRBD1. The sample consisted of PBMCs. CDR3 loop: CASSPGQGASYEQFF. The CDR3 DNA reads as TGTGCCAGCTCACCCGGACAGGGGGCGAGTTATGAGCAGTTCTTC.